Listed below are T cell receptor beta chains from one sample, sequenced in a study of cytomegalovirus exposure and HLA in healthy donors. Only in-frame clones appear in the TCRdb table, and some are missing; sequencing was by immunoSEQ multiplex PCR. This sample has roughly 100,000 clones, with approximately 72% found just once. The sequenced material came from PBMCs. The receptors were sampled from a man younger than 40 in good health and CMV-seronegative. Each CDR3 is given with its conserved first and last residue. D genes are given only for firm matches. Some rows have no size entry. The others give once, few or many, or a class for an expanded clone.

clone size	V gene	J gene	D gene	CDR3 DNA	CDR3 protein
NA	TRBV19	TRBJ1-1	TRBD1	TGTGCCAGTAGCCTTTCCGACAGGGCGAACACTGAAGCTTTCTTT	CASSLSDRANTEAFF
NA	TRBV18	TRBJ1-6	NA	TGTGCCAGCTCACCACCCGGAATTCTGGGGAGTTCACCCCTCCACTTT	CASSPPGILGSSPLHF
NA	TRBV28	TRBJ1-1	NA	TGTGCCAGCAGTTTAGGGGCAGTCGGAGCTTTCTTT	CASSLGAVGAFF
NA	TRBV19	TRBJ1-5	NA	TGTGCCAGTAGTATAACGGGGTTGCGGGGCAATCAGCCCCAGCATTTT	CASSITGLRGNQPQHF
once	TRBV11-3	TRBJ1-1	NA	TGTGCCAGCAGCTTAAACCCCGAGGCTGAAGCTTTCTTT	CASSLNPEAEAFF
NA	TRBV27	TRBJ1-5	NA	TGTGCCAGCAGTTTAAATGGACTGGGTCAGCCCCAGCATTTT	CASSLNGLGQPQHF
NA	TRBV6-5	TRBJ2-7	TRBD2	TGTGCCAGCAGTTCCCGTAGCGGGGGAGACTACGAGCAGTACTTC	CASSSRSGGDYEQYF
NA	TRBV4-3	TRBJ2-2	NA	TGCGCCAGCAGCCAAGAAAGGCTAGCCGGGGAGCTGTTTTTT	CASSQERLAGELFF
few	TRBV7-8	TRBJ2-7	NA	TGTGCCAGCAGCTCAATCAGGGACTCCGCCTACGAGCAGTACTTC	CASSSIRDSAYEQYF
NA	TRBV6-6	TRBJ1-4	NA	TGTGCCAGTACGGGGGGGCGCGCAACTAATGAAAAACTGTTTTTT	CASTGGRATNEKLFF
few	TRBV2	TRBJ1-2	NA	TGTGCCAGCAGTGAATATAGGGAGATTAACTATGGCTACACCTTC	CASSEYREINYGYTF
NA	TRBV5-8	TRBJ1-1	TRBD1	TGTGCCAGCAGCTGGAAGGGACAGGGGGCGCAGAAAGCTTTCTTT	CASSWKGQGAQKAFF
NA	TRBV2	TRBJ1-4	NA	TGTGCCAGCAGTGTGTCTCGCGGGGGGGCAACTAATGAAAAACTGTTTTTT	CASSVSRGGATNEKLFF
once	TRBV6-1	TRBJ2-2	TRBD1	TGTGCCAGCAGCGCCGGGACAGGGAACACCGGGGAGCTGTTTTTT	CASSAGTGNTGELFF
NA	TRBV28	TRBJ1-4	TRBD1	TGTGCCAGCAGTTTTGCAGGGGGCAGTGAAAAACTGTTTTTT	CASSFAGGSEKLFF
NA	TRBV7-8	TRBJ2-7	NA	TGTGCCAGCAGCTTCGGGAACTACGAGCAGTACTTC	CASSFGNYEQYF
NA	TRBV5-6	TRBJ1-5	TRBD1	TGTGCCAGCAGCCCCCAAGGGGGCTTCCAGCCCCAGCATTTT	CASSPQGGFQPQHF
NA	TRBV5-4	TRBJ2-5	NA	TGTGCCAGCAGCCAACATAGCGTCCAAGAGACCCAGTACTTC	CASSQHSVQETQYF
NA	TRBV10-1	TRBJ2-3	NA	TGCGCCAGCAGTGCACTTCCGGGACATATCACAGATACGCAGTATTTT	CASSALPGHITDTQYF
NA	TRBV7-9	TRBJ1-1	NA	TGTGCCAGCAGCTTAGAGGGGCCCACTGAAGCTTTCTTT	CASSLEGPTEAFF
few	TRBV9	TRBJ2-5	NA	TGTGCCAGCAGCGGGTCTAGCTCGGAGACCCAGTACTTC	CASSGSSSETQYF
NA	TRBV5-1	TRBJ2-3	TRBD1	TGCGCCAGCAAACCGGGACAGGGCACAGATACGCAGTATTTT	CASKPGQGTDTQYF
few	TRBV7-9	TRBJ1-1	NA	TGTGCCAGCAGCCCCCGGGGGAACACTGAAGCTTTCTTT	CASSPRGNTEAFF
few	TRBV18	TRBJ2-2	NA	TGTGCCAGCTCACCTAATCTGGCAGAGAACACCGGGGAGCTGTTTTTT	CASSPNLAENTGELFF
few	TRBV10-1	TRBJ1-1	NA	TGCGCCAGCAGTGATACCGACAGATTTGAAGCTTTCTTT	CASSDTDRFEAFF
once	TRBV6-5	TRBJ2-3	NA	TGTGCCAGCGGTCCGAGCGGGCTATTCACAGATACGCAGTATTTT	CASGPSGLFTDTQYF
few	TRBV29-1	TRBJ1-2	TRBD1	TGCAGCGTTTACTCGGGACAGCTTCCTACTAACTATGGCTACACCTTC	CSVYSGQLPTNYGYTF
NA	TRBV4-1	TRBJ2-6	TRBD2	TGCGCCAGCAGCCGAAGCGGGGGGGTCTCTGGGGCCAACGTCCTGACTTTC	CASSRSGGVSGANVLTF
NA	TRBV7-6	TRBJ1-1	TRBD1	TGTGCCAGCAGCTTAGGGACAGGAGTACCTGAAGCTTTCTTT	CASSLGTGVPEAFF
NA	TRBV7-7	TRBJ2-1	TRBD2	TGTGCTAGCAGCTTAGGCAGGGAGGGTGAGCAGTTCTTC	CASSLGREGEQFF